This T cell receptor (beta chain) was documented in a study of PD-1 blockade in classical Hodgkin lymphoma. General study results and limits: Complete responders started with a diversity level that resembled newly diagnosed patients at baseline. Only CD4+ TCR diversity, not CD8+, had risen significantly by C4D1. Possibly reflecting disease activity or prior therapy, repertoire differences have causes that remain undefined. Initiation of nivolumab under 1 year after ASCT led to exclusion of patients.

V was clipped by 6 bases and J by 3 bases; unmatched bases: 8. The V gene's germline CDR1 is KGHSH and CDR2 LQKENI. The CDR3 covers 17 residues. Notes on this clone: Antigen unknown.

Exposure to brentuximab vedotin varied, and each patient had relapsed following autologous stem cell transplantation. Magnetic negative selection purified CD4+ T cells from thawed PBMCs. Profiling relied on immunoSEQ multiplex PCR, and the TCRdb table lists in-frame clones only, not all of them. The data contain about 7,700 clones, roughly 85% of them singletons. The chain combines TRBV18 with TRBJ2-3; 14 nucleotides agree with TRBD2. This sequence was found in a human donor with classical Hodgkin lymphoma. Sequenced material: CD4+ T cells from blood, taken at baseline. The chain's CDR3 is CASSSGTSGRGTDTQYF. The CDR3 DNA sequence: TGTGCCAGCTCGTCCGGGACTAGCGGGAGAGGAACAGATACGCAGTATTTT.